This TCR beta chain was obtained from a study of T cell responses to AZD1222 COVID-19 vaccine. This clone was counted a single time. Its matching antigen is unknown. Only in-frame clones appear in the TCRdb table, and some are missing; sequencing was by immunoSEQ multiplex PCR. Here the sample spans about 140,000 clones, just over 90% being singletons. Pooling of second doses given at about 4 or about 12 weeks was done. The V gene lost 4 bases and the J gene lost 0 bases, with 13 bases spanning the gap. Germline CDR1 reads LNHDA; CDR2 reads SQIVND (reference sequence). This CDR3 has 16 residues. Findings of the study overall: Regions left unmutated in variants are reportedly the target of nearly half of spike-specific TCRs. Spike-specific TCR breadth rose after two AZD1222 doses, and depth rose as well.

This material consisted of peripheral blood, taken 28 days after the second AZD1222 dose. The chain links TRBV19 to TRBJ1-5; D not resolved. This clonotype was sampled from an adult who received the AZD1222 COVID-19 vaccine. The CDR3 DNA follows: TGTGCCAGTAGTACTCCGACGGACTATAGCAATCAGCCCCAGCATTTT. Translating it yields CASSTPTDYSNQPQHF.